Listed below are T cell receptor beta chains from one sample, sequenced in a study of cytomegalovirus exposure and HLA in healthy donors. This table comes from immunoSEQ multiplex PCR, and its TCRdb copy is limited to in-frame clones, with some not included. The sample lists roughly 300,000 clones, 70% to 90% occurring once. Sequencing was carried out using PBMCs. Receptors originate from a woman aged 18-35 years in good health and CMV-seronegative. Each CDR3 is given with its conserved first and last residue. The order of the fields is CDR3 DNA, CDR3 protein, clone size, D gene, J gene, V gene. The D gene is left open where the match is weak. The size entry is marked missing in some rows and otherwise reads once, few, many or a size class.

CDR3 DNA: TGTGCCAGCAGTGGGGGCCATCCTGCCGTCTACGAGCAGTACTTC
CDR3 protein: CASSGGHPAVYEQYF
clone size: .
D gene: .
J gene: TRBJ2-7
V gene: TRBV2

CDR3 DNA: TGTGCCACCGCGGACCGGGACACCACCTACGAGCAGTACTTC
CDR3 protein: CATADRDTTYEQYF
clone size: .
D gene: .
J gene: TRBJ2-7
V gene: TRBV10-3

CDR3 DNA: TGTGCCAGCAGTGATAGACAGTCCCGGTACACTGAAGCTTTCTTT
CDR3 protein: CASSDRQSRYTEAFF
clone size: .
D gene: .
J gene: TRBJ1-1
V gene: TRBV6-1

CDR3 DNA: TGTGCCAGCAGCCAGGACAGCGACTATGGCTACACCTTC
CDR3 protein: CASSQDSDYGYTF
clone size: few
D gene: .
J gene: TRBJ1-2
V gene: TRBV27

CDR3 DNA: TGTGCCAGCAGCATGGGACTCCGCAGCACAGATACGCAGTATTTT
CDR3 protein: CASSMGLRSTDTQYF
clone size: once
D gene: .
J gene: TRBJ2-3
V gene: TRBV5-5

CDR3 DNA: TGTGCCAGCAGCTTGGTCGGCACTAGCGGGAGTGGGGAGACCCAGTACTTC
CDR3 protein: CASSLVGTSGSGETQYF
clone size: .
D gene: TRBD2
J gene: TRBJ2-5
V gene: TRBV5-8

CDR3 DNA: TGCGCCAGCTTACCGTCTAAGACAGGGAAGGCCGGGGAGCTGTTTTTT
CDR3 protein: CASLPSKTGKAGELFF
clone size: .
D gene: TRBD1
J gene: TRBJ2-2
V gene: TRBV10-1

CDR3 DNA: TGTGCCAGCAAGGCAGGGGGCAGTGAGCAGTTCTTC
CDR3 protein: CASKAGGSEQFF
clone size: .
D gene: TRBD1
J gene: TRBJ2-1
V gene: TRBV2

CDR3 DNA: TGTGCCAGCAGTTTTGACAGGGTCGGCGGCTACACCTTC
CDR3 protein: CASSFDRVGGYTF
clone size: .
D gene: TRBD1
J gene: TRBJ1-2
V gene: TRBV6-6

CDR3 DNA: TGCAGCGTTGCGACAGGGTTCTCTGAAGCTTTCTTT
CDR3 protein: CSVATGFSEAFF
clone size: once
D gene: TRBD1
J gene: TRBJ1-1
V gene: TRBV29-1

CDR3 DNA: TGTGCCAGTAGTGCCGGGACAGGGGACCAAGAGACCCAGTACTTC
CDR3 protein: CASSAGTGDQETQYF
clone size: .
D gene: TRBD1
J gene: TRBJ2-5
V gene: TRBV19

CDR3 DNA: TGTGCCAGCAGCGTAGGTGGGGGCATGAACACTGAAGCTTTCTTT
CDR3 protein: CASSVGGGMNTEAFF
clone size: .
D gene: .
J gene: TRBJ1-1
V gene: TRBV9

CDR3 DNA: TGTGCCAGCAGTTACAGGGGGACAGGTAGCGACGAGCAGTACTTC
CDR3 protein: CASSYRGTGSDEQYF
clone size: .
D gene: TRBD1
J gene: TRBJ2-7
V gene: TRBV6-5

CDR3 DNA: TGTGCCAGCAGCCTCCCCTCCACTAGCGGGGCTTACTACGAGCAGTACTTC
CDR3 protein: CASSLPSTSGAYYEQYF
clone size: few
D gene: TRBD2
J gene: TRBJ2-7
V gene: TRBV28

CDR3 DNA: TGCGCCAGCAGCCAAGATGCCCTATCTGCTGGCTATGGCTACACCTTC
CDR3 protein: CASSQDALSAGYGYTF
clone size: .
D gene: .
J gene: TRBJ1-2
V gene: TRBV4-3

CDR3 DNA: TGCGCCAGCAGTGCGGGAGTCCTTGGGACAGATACGCAGTATTTT
CDR3 protein: CASSAGVLGTDTQYF
clone size: .
D gene: .
J gene: TRBJ2-3
V gene: TRBV10-2

CDR3 DNA: TGTGCCAGCAGCGTAGTGGCGGGGCTATACAATGAGCAGTTCTTC
CDR3 protein: CASSVVAGLYNEQFF
clone size: once
D gene: .
J gene: TRBJ2-1
V gene: TRBV9

CDR3 DNA: TGCGCCAGCAGCCAAGATGTAGGGGACACTGAAGCTTTCTTT
CDR3 protein: CASSQDVGDTEAFF
clone size: .
D gene: .
J gene: TRBJ1-1
V gene: TRBV4-3

CDR3 DNA: TGTGCCAGCAGCAGTAGGGGCAGGACTAGCGGATCCAATGAGCAGTTCTTC
CDR3 protein: CASSSRGRTSGSNEQFF
clone size: .
D gene: TRBD2
J gene: TRBJ2-1
V gene: TRBV7-6

CDR3 DNA: TGTGCCAGCAGTGAACGGTACAGGGTTTCCCAAGAGACCCAGTACTTC
CDR3 protein: CASSERYRVSQETQYF
clone size: .
D gene: .
J gene: TRBJ2-5
V gene: TRBV25-1

CDR3 DNA: TGTGCCACCAGCACCAGTAGGGGGCCGAGCTCCTACGAGCAGTACTTC
CDR3 protein: CATSTSRGPSSYEQYF
clone size: .
D gene: TRBD1
J gene: TRBJ2-7
V gene: TRBV15

CDR3 DNA: TGTGCCATCAGTGAGGGACTAGCGGGAGCCTACGAGCAGTACTTC
CDR3 protein: CAISEGLAGAYEQYF
clone size: few
D gene: TRBD2
J gene: TRBJ2-7
V gene: TRBV10-3

CDR3 DNA: TGTGCCAGCAGCCCATGGGGCCGCCCGGTCTACAATGAGCAGTTCTTC
CDR3 protein: CASSPWGRPVYNEQFF
clone size: .
D gene: .
J gene: TRBJ2-1
V gene: TRBV5-6

CDR3 DNA: TGTGCCAGCAGTTTCTCGGGGAAGGGGTCTAATGAAAAACTGTTTTTT
CDR3 protein: CASSFSGKGSNEKLFF
clone size: .
D gene: .
J gene: TRBJ1-4
V gene: TRBV6-6

CDR3 DNA: TGTGCCAGCAGAGCTACAGGGGAACACTATGGCTACACCTTC
CDR3 protein: CASRATGEHYGYTF
clone size: .
D gene: TRBD1
J gene: TRBJ1-2
V gene: TRBV28

CDR3 DNA: TGTGCCAGCAGCTCCGACCTAGACCATAGCGGGAGGGGGCTCACAGATACGCAGTATTTT
CDR3 protein: CASSSDLDHSGRGLTDTQYF
clone size: .
D gene: TRBD2
J gene: TRBJ2-3
V gene: TRBV7-6

CDR3 DNA: TGTGCCAGCGCTGGGAGGGGACGCAAACCCTACGAGCAGTACTTC
CDR3 protein: CASAGRGRKPYEQYF
clone size: .
D gene: TRBD2
J gene: TRBJ2-7
V gene: TRBV2

CDR3 DNA: TGTGCCACCACCAGACCGGGAGAGACCCAGTACTTC
CDR3 protein: CATTRPGETQYF
clone size: .
D gene: .
J gene: TRBJ2-5
V gene: TRBV6-5

CDR3 DNA: TGCGCCAGCAGCCAAGTCAGGGGGAGCAATCAGCCCCAGCATTTT
CDR3 protein: CASSQVRGSNQPQHF
clone size: .
D gene: TRBD1
J gene: TRBJ1-5
V gene: TRBV4-3

CDR3 DNA: TGTGCCAGCAACGCAGGGGACAATCAGCCCCAGCATTTT
CDR3 protein: CASNAGDNQPQHF
clone size: .
D gene: .
J gene: TRBJ1-5
V gene: TRBV6-5

CDR3 DNA: TGTGCCAGCAGTTCTGGCCCCGGGAGGGCCAACGAGCAGTACTTC
CDR3 protein: CASSSGPGRANEQYF
clone size: .
D gene: TRBD2
J gene: TRBJ2-7
V gene: TRBV7-3

CDR3 DNA: TGTGCCAGCAGTCCGATAGACAGCGCCGTAGAGACCCAGTACTTC
CDR3 protein: CASSPIDSAVETQYF
clone size: .
D gene: .
J gene: TRBJ2-5
V gene: TRBV27

CDR3 DNA: TGTGCCAGCAGCTCCGCCAGGGGGCTAGAAGCTTTCTTT
CDR3 protein: CASSSARGLEAFF
clone size: .
D gene: TRBD1
J gene: TRBJ1-1
V gene: TRBV11-1

CDR3 DNA: TGTGCCAGCAGTTTCGTAGGGATGGGGGGTGACGAGCAGTACTTC
CDR3 protein: CASSFVGMGGDEQYF
clone size: once
D gene: .
J gene: TRBJ2-7
V gene: TRBV28

CDR3 DNA: TGTGCCAGCAGAAGGACAGGGAGTGATACTGAAGCTTTCTTT
CDR3 protein: CASRRTGSDTEAFF
clone size: .
D gene: TRBD1
J gene: TRBJ1-1
V gene: TRBV6-5

CDR3 DNA: TGTGCCAGCAGTGCAAATCTACAGGCGGTCGGGGAGACCCAGTACTTC
CDR3 protein: CASSANLQAVGETQYF
clone size: .
D gene: .
J gene: TRBJ2-5
V gene: TRBV2

CDR3 DNA: TGTGCCACACATACAGGCGTATCGGCTTTCTTT
CDR3 protein: CATHTGVSAFF
clone size: once
D gene: .
J gene: TRBJ1-1
V gene: TRBV6-5

CDR3 DNA: TGTGCCAGCAGCCGCGGACTAGCGTGGGAGCAGTACTTC
CDR3 protein: CASSRGLAWEQYF
clone size: .
D gene: TRBD2
J gene: TRBJ2-7
V gene: TRBV6-5

CDR3 DNA: TGTGCCAGCTCACCAGACAGGGCTGGAAACACCATATATTTT
CDR3 protein: CASSPDRAGNTIYF
clone size: .
D gene: TRBD1
J gene: TRBJ1-3
V gene: TRBV18

CDR3 DNA: TGCGCCAGCATTCAGGGGATAAACTCCTACAATGAGCAGTTCTTC
CDR3 protein: CASIQGINSYNEQFF
clone size: .
D gene: .
J gene: TRBJ2-1
V gene: TRBV5-1

CDR3 DNA: TGCGCCAGCAGCGGAGCTGCTTACGAGCAGTACTTC
CDR3 protein: CASSGAAYEQYF
clone size: .
D gene: .
J gene: TRBJ2-7
V gene: TRBV5-1

CDR3 DNA: TGTGCCAGCAGCGCATCAGGGGGCGACACACTGAATGAGCAGTTCTTC
CDR3 protein: CASSASGGDTLNEQFF
clone size: few
D gene: TRBD1
J gene: TRBJ2-1
V gene: TRBV9

CDR3 DNA: TGCGCCAGCAGCTTCGAGGGTCGCACAGATACGCAGTATTTT
CDR3 protein: CASSFEGRTDTQYF
clone size: .
D gene: .
J gene: TRBJ2-3
V gene: TRBV5-1

CDR3 DNA: TGTGCCAGCAGGGCTAGCGGAGCTAAGGATACGCAGTATTTT
CDR3 protein: CASRASGAKDTQYF
clone size: once
D gene: TRBD2
J gene: TRBJ2-3
V gene: TRBV11-2

CDR3 DNA: TGTGCCAGCAGCTTTGTTTCTGAGGGTAACACAGATACGCAGTATTTT
CDR3 protein: CASSFVSEGNTDTQYF
clone size: .
D gene: .
J gene: TRBJ2-3
V gene: TRBV7-6

CDR3 DNA: TGTGCCTGGAGTCTACAGGGGACAGATACGCAGTATTTT
CDR3 protein: CAWSLQGTDTQYF
clone size: .
D gene: TRBD1
J gene: TRBJ2-3
V gene: TRBV30

CDR3 DNA: TGTGCCAGCAGGAAACCCGGGATACAGTACGAGCAGTACTTC
CDR3 protein: CASRKPGIQYEQYF
clone size: few
D gene: .
J gene: TRBJ2-7
V gene: TRBV11-2

CDR3 DNA: TGTGCCAGCAGTCCGGTGGGCTCCCAAGAGACCCAGTACTTC
CDR3 protein: CASSPVGSQETQYF
clone size: once
D gene: .
J gene: TRBJ2-5
V gene: TRBV5-8

CDR3 DNA: TGTGCCAGCAGTTACGGCCAGGGGAATGGAAACACCATATATTTT
CDR3 protein: CASSYGQGNGNTIYF
clone size: .
D gene: .
J gene: TRBJ1-3
V gene: TRBV6-5

CDR3 DNA: TGTGCCAGCAGCTTAGGGCAGGCAGGGGATCTAGCGGAGGGGCCTTACAATGAGCAGTTCTTC
CDR3 protein: CASSLGQAGDLAEGPYNEQFF
clone size: .
D gene: .
J gene: TRBJ2-1
V gene: TRBV7-8

CDR3 DNA: TGTGCCAGCAGTGATCAGGGGGCGAACTATGGCTACACCTTC
CDR3 protein: CASSDQGANYGYTF
clone size: .
D gene: TRBD1
J gene: TRBJ1-2
V gene: TRBV2

CDR3 DNA: TGCGCCAGCAGCCAAGTTTTCGGCCAAGAGACCCAGTACTTC
CDR3 protein: CASSQVFGQETQYF
clone size: .
D gene: .
J gene: TRBJ2-5
V gene: TRBV4-3

CDR3 DNA: TGCGCCAGCAGCCAAATTGGGACAGGGGGCCTCATGGGAACTGAAGCTTTCTTT
CDR3 protein: CASSQIGTGGLMGTEAFF
clone size: .
D gene: TRBD1
J gene: TRBJ1-1
V gene: TRBV4-3

CDR3 DNA: TGTGCCAGCATTTCTCAGGGGGGAACGACTGAAGCTTTCTTT
CDR3 protein: CASISQGGTTEAFF
clone size: .
D gene: TRBD1
J gene: TRBJ1-1
V gene: TRBV2

CDR3 DNA: TGCGCCAGCAGCCGGATCACGACAGTTCACGAGCAGTACTTC
CDR3 protein: CASSRITTVHEQYF
clone size: .
D gene: .
J gene: TRBJ2-7
V gene: TRBV4-1

CDR3 DNA: TGCAGCGCTTTGGCTAGTATTTACAATGAGCAGTTCTTC
CDR3 protein: CSALASIYNEQFF
clone size: .
D gene: .
J gene: TRBJ2-1
V gene: TRBV29-1

CDR3 DNA: TGTGCCAGCAGCGATACAGTTGATAACTATGGCTACACCTTC
CDR3 protein: CASSDTVDNYGYTF
clone size: once
D gene: .
J gene: TRBJ1-2
V gene: TRBV11-1

CDR3 DNA: TGTGCCAGCAGTGAGGACAGGGGAGGCTACAATGAGCAGTTCTTC
CDR3 protein: CASSEDRGGYNEQFF
clone size: many
D gene: TRBD1
J gene: TRBJ2-1
V gene: TRBV6-1